The sequence of this T cell receptor beta chain was determined in a study of glioma-infiltrating T cells after dendritic cell vaccination. Study-wide findings and caveats: Survival was not directly related to TCR clonality in these patients.

This clone showed up just once. What it recognizes is unknown. Libraries were prepared by immunoSEQ multiplex PCR; TCRdb keeps only in-frame clonotypes and omits some of them. The sample shows tens of thousands of clones, roughly 78% of them seen only once. The sequence came from a human donor with glioblastoma. Material: blood, obtained before dendritic cell vaccination.

The CDR3 reads CASSRSDSYEQYF. CDR3 DNA sequence: TGTGCCAGCAGCCGTAGTGATTCCTACGAGCAGTACTTC. The V gene is TRBV5-4, the J gene TRBJ2-7; D unclear. V was cut by 4 bases and J by 1 base, with 9 bases left in between. The CDR3 is made up of 13 amino acids. CDR1 is SGHNT and CDR2 is YYREEE in the germline V gene (reference sequence).